A single sample is the source of the 10 T cell receptor beta chains below, sequenced in a study of PD-1 blockade in classical Hodgkin lymphoma. Some clones are missing from TCRdb's copy, which holds only in-frame ones; the method was immunoSEQ multiplex PCR. The top ten clones hold roughly 24% of a sample with some 15,000 clones, about 83% of them seen once. Every single patient, without exception, relapsed after autologous stem cell transplantation, and brentuximab vedotin exposure varied. The sequencing here drew on peripheral blood mononuclear cells (PBMCs), taken before the second cycle of nivolumab. These receptors originate from a human donor with classical Hodgkin lymphoma.

The chain is built from TRBV27 and TRBJ1-5; 10 positions match TRBD1. Germline V gene sequence: CDR1 MNHEY, CDR2 SMNVEV (reference sequence). V dropped 2 bases and J dropped 1; count of bases not matched to a gene: 17. The CDR3 extends over 21 amino acids. The DNA of the CDR3 is TGTGCCAGCAGTTTAGTGGCCACCGGGACAGGGGACATATTAAGCAATCAGCCCCAGCATTTT. Translating it yields CASSLVATGTGDILSNQPQHF.

The chain combines TRBV25-1 with TRBJ2-7; D perhaps matches TRBD2 (5 bases). There are 15 residues in the CDR3. V was cut by 3 bases and J by 5 bases, with 17 bases left in between. In germline, CDR1 is MGHDK, CDR2 SYGVNS. The CDR3, as DNA: TGTGCCAGCAGTGATCGGAGGACGCCTGTCGACGAGCAGTACTTC. The encoded protein is CASSDRRTPVDEQYF.

The chain combines TRBV27 with TRBJ1-1; TRBD1 is a possible D gene (6 bases). V lost 5 bases, J lost 4 bases, and 14 bases lay in between. CDR1 and CDR2 from the germline V gene are MNHEY and SMNVEV (reference sequence). The CDR3 sequence is 14 residues long. The chain's CDR3 is CASSPSAGVTEAFF. CDR3 coding DNA: TGTGCCAGCAGTCCATCGGCAGGGGTCACTGAAGCTTTCTTT.

The chain has TRBV18 and TRBJ2-1, with 15 bases fitting TRBD2. Germline CDR1 and CDR2: KGHSH and LQKENI. This CDR3 has 16 residues. Trimming cost V 1 base and J 7 bases; bases outside gene matches: 2. CDR3 sequence: CASSPLGTSGGNEQFF. The CDR3 DNA is TGTGCCAGCTCACCACTCGGGACTAGCGGGGGGAATGAGCAGTTCTTC.

This clone was seen once. The chain recombines TRBV15 with TRBJ1-2; D is ambiguous. The CDR3 sequence is 12 residues long. Trimming stripped 0 bases from V and 5 bases from J, with 4 bases between. From germline, CDR1 is LNHNV and CDR2 YYDKDF (reference sequence). The CDR3 nucleotides are TGTGCCACCAGCAGAGACCGGTATGGCTACACCTTC. Amino acid sequence: CATSRDRYGYTF.

The J gene is TRBJ1-1, the V gene TRBV5-4, with D hard to call. V was trimmed by 0 bases and J by 2 bases, leaving 8 bases between them. Germline V gives CDR1 SGHNT, CDR2 YYREEE (reference sequence). CDR3 length equals 14 residues. The CDR3 coding sequence is TGTGCCAGCAGCTTGGGGACGGCTAACACTGAAGCTTTCTTT. It translates to CASSLGTANTEAFF.

The chain links TRBV6-6 to TRBJ2-7; TRBD2 agrees at 12 bases. Germline CDR1 and CDR2: MNHNY and SVGAGI (reference sequence). The CDR3 contains 16 residues. With V trimmed by 6 bases and J by 0 bases, 6 bases remained unmatched. CDR3 bases: TGTGCCAGCAGGCCTAGCGGGGGGGCCCCCTCCTACGAGCAGTACTTC. Its protein product is CASRPSGGAPSYEQYF.

The CDR3 sequence: CASSYGGGETQYF. The DNA of the CDR3 is TGTGCCAGCAGCTATGGTGGGGGAGAGACCCAGTACTTC. The chain links TRBV7-9 to TRBJ2-5; tentatively, D is TRBD1 or TRBD2 (5 bases each). This CDR3 has 13 residues. Germline CDR1 SEHNR, CDR2 FQNEAQ (reference sequence). V was clipped by 4 bases and J by 4 bases, with 10 bases between them.

The chain uses TRBV6-6 and TRBJ1-1; D remains ambiguous. With 5 bases removed from V and 8 bases from J, the gap between germline ends came to 15 bases. Germline CDR1 is MNHNY and CDR2 is SVGAGI (reference sequence). The CDR3 loop spans 13 amino acids. The CDR3: CASSDKNVGEAFF. For the CDR3, the DNA is TGTGCCAGCAGTGACAAAAATGTAGGGGAAGCTTTCTTT.

This clone was found a few times. The chain has TRBV2 and TRBJ2-5, with 8 bases matching TRBD1. Trimming cost V 6 bases and J 3 bases; bases outside gene matches: 3. Germline-derived CDR1 and CDR2 are SNHLY and FYNNEI. This CDR3 comprises 13 residues. CDR3 bases: TGTGCCAGCAGCCCGGACAGGGAAGAGACCCAGTACTTC. This sequence encodes CASSPDREETQYF.